This T cell receptor (beta chain) was identified during a study of T cell changes during pregnancy in multiple sclerosis (dated by TCRdb to 2018 to 2020). For the wider study: The study examined how the T cell repertoire changed over the course of pregnancy in women with multiple sclerosis.

Concerning this clone: Its antigen specificity is not known. Per-base quality was not reported, and no clone a single base away is much larger than it.

The library was obtained by the immunoSEQ multiplex PCR assay. In TCRdb, the immuneACCESS table is reduced to in-frame sequences with V and J assigned. These tables do not hold every clone; where another copy was compared, an unresolved V gene accounts for under half, and the others remain unexplained. Recorded for this sample are roughly 70,000 clones; less than 90% of them occurred a single time. The ten largest account for approximately 3.5% of the sample. V and J lose 1 base and 2 bases, and a span of 9 bases separates them. The germline V gene gives CDR1 as SGHVS and CDR2 as FQNEAQ. Reading from cysteine to phenylalanine, the CDR3 counts 14 amino acids. The kept DNA is CDR3 alone, 42 bases in frame from the first base.

The sequence was obtained from a female donor with multiple sclerosis, enrolled in a pregnancy study. Rearrangement joined TRBV7-8 to TRBJ2-7, and TRBD1 may be the D gene, going by 6 matching bases. Sequenced material: peripheral blood, taken before pregnancy. The nucleotide sequence is TGTGCCAGCAGCTTAGTACAGGGACCCTACGAGCAGTACTTC. It translates to CASSLVQGPYEQYF.